These 13 T cell receptor beta chains were sequenced from one sample in a study of T-cell memory formation after mild COVID-19. TCRdb reanalysed the 5' RACE reads using MiXCR and keeps one entry per CDR3 protein. The table includes 300,000 to 400,000 distinct CDR3 sequences, roughly an eighth detected once. The source material was PBMCs or a T cell subset sorted from them (not recorded which). These receptors were collected from a man aged 18 to 30 who had mild COVID-19 (a few samples of this study predate the infection). Cell type and time point are not known.

The chain couples TRBV9 to TRBJ2-5; D is perhaps TRBD1 or TRBD2 (5 bases each). CDR1 and CDR2 from the germline V gene are SGDLS and YYNGEE. Deletions cut 3 bases from V and 1 base from J, with 16 bases between. The CDR3 loop spans 16 amino acids. DNA for the CDR3: TGTGCCAGCAGCGAGAAGCTAGGGACGGCCCAAGAGACCCAGTACTTC. Its protein is CASSEKLGTAQETQYF. Full variable domain (missing parts from reference TRBV9 and TRBJ2-5): DSGVTQTPKHLITATGQRVTLRCSPRSGDLSVYWYQQSLDQGLQFLIQYYNGEERAKGNILERFSAQQFPDLHSELNLSSLELGDSALYFCASSEKLGTAQETQYFGPGTRLLVL.

The table lists this clonotype with a few counts. The chain combines TRBV5-1 with TRBJ2-3, with D maybe TRBD1 (6 bases). The CDR3 covers 11 residues. Germline CDR1 reads SGHRS; CDR2 reads YFSETQ. The ends were cut back, 4 bases at V and 10 bases at J, with 10 bases in the middle. The CDR3 DNA reads TGCGCCAGCAGCGGGACATTCGCGCAGTATTTT. Its translation is CASSGTFAQYF.

This clonotype occurred a few times. This chain links TRBV18 with TRBJ2-1, with 7 bases fitting TRBD2. Germline CDR1 is KGHSH and CDR2 is LQKENI. The V gene end was trimmed by 4 bases and the J gene end by 4 bases; junction bases not matched to a gene: 10. The length of the CDR3 is 16 residues. This chain's CDR3 is CASSRGSGGAYNEQFF. CDR3 nucleotides: TGTGCCAGCTCACGGGGATCGGGGGGAGCGTACAATGAGCAGTTCTTC. The whole variable domain, remainder taken from reference TRBV18 and TRBJ2-1, is NAGVMQNPRHLVRRRGQEARLRCSPMKGHSHVYWYRQLPEEGLKFMVYLQKENIIDESGMPKERFSAEFPKEGPSILRIQQVVRGDSAAYFCASSRGSGGAYNEQFFGPGTRLTVL.

This chain connects TRBV7-9 to TRBJ2-7; D remains ambiguous. The germline CDR1 and CDR2 sequences are SEHNR and FQNEAQ (reference sequence). This CDR3 region has 13 residues. The V end lost 5 bases, the J end lost 1 base, and 9 bases lay between the germline ends. The CDR3 is CASSEESSYEQYV. CDR3 coding DNA: TGTGCCAGCAGCGAAGAGTCATCCTACGAGCAGTACGTC.

This clonotype came up a few times. The genes are TRBV10-3 and TRBJ2-3; 12 bases match TRBD2. Germline assignment: CDR1 ENHRY and CDR2 SYGVKD. The CDR3 has 16 residues. V dropped 6 bases and J dropped 4; count of bases not matched to a gene: 8. The chain's CDR3 is CAIRSPSGGAADTQYF. The CDR3 DNA follows: TGTGCCATCAGATCACCTAGCGGGGGGGCCGCAGATACGCAGTATTTT.

This clonotype was counted ten times or more. The chain recombines TRBV7-9 with TRBJ2-2; tentatively, D is TRBD2 (5 bases). Germline lookup yields CDR1 SEHNR and CDR2 FQNEAQ (reference sequence). The CDR3 runs to 14 residues. With 9 bases removed from V and 1 base from J, the gap between germline ends came to 12 bases. CDR3 sequence: CARTRGWNTGELFF. In DNA form, the CDR3 reads TGTGCCAGAACTCGGGGTTGGAACACCGGGGAGCTGTTTTTT.

There are a few counts of this clonotype. The rearrangement uses TRBV20-1 and TRBJ1-2; 7 bases match TRBD1. Germline trimming cut 0 bases from V and 6 bases from J; bases unmatched to any gene: 7. Germline V gene data show CDR1 as DFQATT and CDR2 as SNEGSKA (reference sequence). This CDR3 has 14 residues. Here the CDR3 reads CSARDWQGVDGYTF. In DNA, the CDR3 is TGCAGTGCTAGAGATTGGCAGGGGGTGGATGGCTACACCTTC.

At least ten counts were recorded for this clonotype. The chain recombines TRBV7-2 with TRBJ2-2; D not resolved. The germline V gene encodes CDR1 SGHTA and CDR2 FQGNSA. The CDR3 loop spans 11 amino acids. The V end lost 7 bases, the J end lost 5 bases, and 5 bases lay between the germline ends. DNA for the CDR3: TGTGCCAGCATCCCGACCGGGGAGCTGTTTTTT. Encoded protein: CASIPTGELFF. Full variable domain (missing parts from reference TRBV7-2 and TRBJ2-2): GAGVSQSPSNKVTEKGKDVELRCDPISGHTALYWYRQSLGQGLEFLIYFQGNSAPDKSGLPSDRFSAERTGGSVSTLTIQRTQQEDSAVYLCASIPTGELFFGEGSRLTVL.

The chain joins TRBV5-5 to TRBJ2-6, with D perhaps matching TRBD1 (6 bases). Germline assignment: CDR1 SGHKS and CDR2 YYEKEE (reference sequence). Trimming removed 0 bases at V and 0 bases at J, with 10 bases between. This CDR3 spans 17 amino acids. This CDR3 is CASSLATGISGANVLTF. The DNA of the CDR3 is TGTGCCAGCAGCTTGGCCACAGGGATCTCTGGGGCCAACGTCCTGACTTTC.

The chain combines TRBV12-3 or TRBV12-4 with TRBJ1-2; D might be TRBD1 (6 bases). The CDR3 is 11 residues long. The V and J ends lost 6 bases and 8 bases respectively, with 10 bases between them. Here the CDR3 reads CASSTGWGYTF. The CDR3, as DNA: TGTGCCAGCAGCACAGGGTGGGGCTACACCTTC.

This clonotype occurred a few times. The J gene is TRBJ2-1, the V gene TRBV10-3, with 7 bases lining up with TRBD2. The CDR3 length is 12 residues. V was pared by 0 bases and J by 16 bases, with 6 bases of the junction left unmatched. CDR1 ENHRY and CDR2 SYGVKD come from the germline V gene. The CDR3 region is CAISESGLDEFF. The CDR3 region has the DNA TGTGCCATCAGTGAGTCCGGACTAGATGAATTCTTC.

This clonotype was recorded at least ten times. The chain carries TRBV12-3 or TRBV12-4 and TRBJ2-3, with D tentatively TRBD2 (6 bases). V was shortened by 3 bases and J by 4 bases, with 11 bases between the two germline ends. This CDR3 has 14 residues. CDR3 in DNA: TGTGCCAGCAGTTTCCGGGACTCCGCAGATACGCAGTATTTT. It is translated as CASSFRDSADTQYF.

This clonotype was found a few times. The chain combines TRBV9 with TRBJ1-2, with TRBD1 identical over 10 bases. The CDR3 has 16 amino acids. Trimming at V came to 1 base and at J to 8 bases, leaving 11 bases not matched to a gene. Germline V gives CDR1 SGDLS, CDR2 YYNGEE. The CDR3 loop reads CASSVLPAGTGEGYTF. The CDR3 bases are TGTGCCAGCAGCGTACTGCCAGCCGGGACAGGGGAGGGCTACACCTTC.